This TCR beta chain was recorded in a study of CD8+CD57+ T cells in acquired aplastic anemia (dated by TCRdb to the late 2010s). For the study in its entirety: A mean of 3.2 ug of DNA, ranging from about 0.19 to 30 ug, was extracted from sorted CD4+ and CD8+ cells. Mean read counts for healthy donor samples were some 10 million for CD4+ cells and about 12 million for CD8+ cells.

Here is what the overall study found, with its caveats: Roughly 30 CD8+ CDR3 sequences were found to be shared between patients and controls, but these sequences appeared to be highly expressed in patients and within the immunodominant clones of the patients. Patients and healthy controls showed no significant difference in CD8+ Simpson's diversity (P=0.060).

TCR beta VDJ combination and CDR3 sequence profiling used genomic DNA as the template. An Illumina HiSeq 2000 was the platform used for TCR repertoire sequencing. In the source study's methods: TRBV/TRBJ rearrangement plots, CDR3 size and DJ length profiles, and Simpson's diversity index were used to assess repertoires. The most abundant DNA sequence in the deep sequencing data was defined as the immunodominant clone. CDR3 amino acid sequences were screened for sharing across subjects and compared with published repertoires and the VDJdb database. The public reads were run again by TCRdb, first through fastp at Q25 and then through MiXCR, and only productive beta chains were kept. Rows merge per CDR3 protein into single entries with the most common DNA and genes. V and J calls and clone size were set by TCRdb, not the authors. For this sample the table gives around 190,000 distinct CDR3 sequences, of which over 55% were detected only once. The ten largest clones capture over 25% of the sample.

In this study, sorted CD4+ and CD8+ T cells from the blood of healthy subjects and of severe aplastic anemia patients had their TCR repertoires deep-sequenced. Ficoll-Paque density gradient centrifugation was used to isolate peripheral blood mononuclear cells. Before DNA extraction, CD4+ and CD8+ T cells were sorted with FACS or magnetic beads. CDR1 and CDR2, per the germline V gene, are SGDLS and YYNGEE. V ends up 3 bases short and J 4 bases short, with an unmatched junction base count of 7. Counted from cysteine to phenylalanine, this CDR3 has 15 amino acids. This entry keeps only the CDR3 DNA: 45 bases, framed from base 1. This clonotype was detected ten times or more. The antigen it recognizes is unknown. Base qualities were left out, and no much larger clone turns up one base away.

The clonotype was recovered from a human donor in good health. Sequenced: sorted CD4+, CD8+, or CD8+CD57+ T cells (not recorded which) from PBMCs. The chain links TRBV9 with TRBJ1-1; 9 bases in between match TRBD1. CDR3 region: CASSGGDRVGTEAFF. The DNA is TGTGCCAGCAGCGGGGGGGACAGGGTTGGCACTGAAGCTTTCTTT.